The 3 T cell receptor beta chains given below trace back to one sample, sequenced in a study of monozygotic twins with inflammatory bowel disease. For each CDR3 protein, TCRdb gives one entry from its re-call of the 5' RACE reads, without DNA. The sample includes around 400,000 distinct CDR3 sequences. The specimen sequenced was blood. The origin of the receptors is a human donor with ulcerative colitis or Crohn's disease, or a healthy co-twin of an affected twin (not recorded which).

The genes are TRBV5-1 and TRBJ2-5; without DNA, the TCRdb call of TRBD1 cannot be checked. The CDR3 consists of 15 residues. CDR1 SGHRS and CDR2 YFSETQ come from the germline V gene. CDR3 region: CASSFKGQGLETQYF.

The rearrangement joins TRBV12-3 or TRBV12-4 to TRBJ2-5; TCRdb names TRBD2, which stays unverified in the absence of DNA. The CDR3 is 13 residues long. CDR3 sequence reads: CASSPGLAETQYF.

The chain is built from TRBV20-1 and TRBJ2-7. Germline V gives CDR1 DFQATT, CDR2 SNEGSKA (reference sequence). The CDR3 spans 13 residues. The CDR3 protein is CSARDLPSYEQYF.